The 3 T cell receptor beta chains below all came from one sample that was sequenced in a study of human T cells and chemical hapten exposure. Described time point: pre-sensitization, week 0. Treatment of the sample: therapeutic diphenylcyclopropenone sensitization with weekly scalp DPC. MiXCR was run by TCRdb on the RACE reads, yielding one entry per CDR3 protein. This sample carries some 38,000 distinct CDR3 sequences, approximately 7.6% of them seen once, and the ten largest clones take 1% to 1.5%. Specimen: whole blood, collected in connection with sensitization to the hapten diphenylcyclopropenone (DPC). The receptors were sampled from a woman in her forties or fifties with alopecia areata. Some clones in this sample may be carry-over from other donors' samples.

This clonotype was seen ten or more times. The chain employs TRBV5-8 and TRBJ2-7; TRBD2 matches at 7 bases. V trimming: 0 bases; J trimming: 5 bases; junction bases outside the gene matches: 5. The CDR3 loop spans 14 amino acids. CDR1 SGHTS and CDR2 YDEGEE come from the germline V gene. CDR3 sequence (DNA): TGTGCCAGCAGCTTGGTTCTCCGGGAGGACGAGCAGTACTTC. It translates to CASSLVLREDEQYF.

This clonotype was seen many times. It is unclear where the CDR3 begins or ends on the DNA, so no DNA is shown, and the CDR3 is as TCRdb lists it. The chain links TRBV7-5 to TRBJ1-4; the D call in the table, TRBD1, was not verified against the DNA. TRBV7-5 is assigned pseudogene status. The CDR3 has 19 residues if both end residues are counted. CDR3 region: CISVPEARPGRRANEKLFF.

This clonotype was found many times. The chain employs TRBV5-1 and TRBJ2-7, with 7 bases that match TRBD1. The germline V gene has CDR1 SGHRS and CDR2 YFSETQ. V lost 3 bases, J lost 4 bases, and 4 bases stayed unmatched. This CDR3 spans 13 amino acids. The CDR3 here is CASSSLQGYEQYF. The CDR3 bases are TGCGCCAGCAGCTCATTACAGGGGTACGAGCAGTACTTC.